What follows are 15 T cell receptor beta chains derived from one specimen sequenced in a study of blood T cell repertoires in COVID-19. The assay was immunoSEQ multiplex PCR, and TCRdb's table has in-frame clones only and misses some. The data show hundreds of thousands of clones, around 89% seen once. Sequences were obtained from peripheral blood. These receptors all stem from a woman aged 18-29 years with acute or convalescent COVID-19.

The genes are TRBV9 and TRBJ2-3; D gene ambiguous. Germline lookup yields CDR1 SGDLS and CDR2 YYNGEE. The V end was cut by 4 bases, the J end by 5 bases, with 8 bases between. The CDR3 contains 12 residues. The CDR3 coding sequence is TGTGCCAGCAGCCCCCGTGTAGATACGCAGTATTTT. Its translation: CASSPRVDTQYF.

The chain uses TRBV2 and TRBJ1-6; D perhaps matches TRBD1 (5 bases). V was cut by 6 bases and J by 0 bases, with 12 bases left in between. CDR3 length: 16 residues. The germline CDR1 and CDR2 sequences are SNHLY and FYNNEI. In DNA, the CDR3 is TGTGCCAGCAGCCTACGACAGAGCTCCTATAATTCACCCCTCCACTTT. Amino acids: CASSLRQSSYNSPLHF. The whole variable domain, filled in from reference TRBV2 and TRBJ1-6, reads EPEVTQTPSHQVTQMGQEVILRCVPISNHLYFYWYRQILGQKVEFLVSFYNNEISEKSEIFDDQFSVERPDGSNFTLKIRSTKLEDSAMYFCASSLRQSSYNSPLHFGNGTRLTVT.

The CDR3 DNA follows: TGTGCCAGCAGCACAGGACAGGGAATCTACGAGCAGTACTTC. Translation: CASSTGQGIYEQYF. The V gene is TRBV7-2, the J gene TRBJ2-7; 8 bases are shared with TRBD1. V shed 5 bases and J 3 bases; nucleotides not matched to a gene: 6. This CDR3 has 14 amino acids. CDR1 SGHTA and CDR2 FQGNSA come from the germline V gene.

This clone was counted only a few times. The CDR3 loop is CSVEPESTGELFF. As DNA, the CDR3 is TGCAGCGTTGAGCCCGAGTCCACCGGGGAGCTGTTTTTT. V is TRBV29-1 and J is TRBJ2-2; D unclear. V lost 3 bases, J lost 4 bases, and 9 bases lay in between. Germline CDR1 is SQVTM and CDR2 is ANQGSEA. This CDR3 region has 13 residues.

This chain links TRBV4-1 with TRBJ1-3; D not certain. V lost 6 bases, J lost 0 bases, and 12 bases lay in between. The germline V gene encodes CDR1 MGHRA and CDR2 YSYEKL. The CDR3 is made up of 15 amino acids. The CDR3 is CASSHQFPSGNTIYF. Here the CDR3 DNA reads TGCGCCAGCAGTCACCAGTTTCCCTCTGGAAACACCATATATTTT.

The chain recombines TRBV18 with TRBJ2-6; D unresolved. Germline V lookup: CDR1 KGHSH, CDR2 LQKENI. This CDR3 spans 16 amino acids. With 3 bases removed from V and 3 bases from J, the gap between germline ends came to 12 bases. The CDR3 loop reads CASSPLLVGGANVLTF. CDR3 sequence (DNA): TGTGCCAGCTCACCCCTCTTAGTCGGTGGGGCCAACGTCCTGACTTTC.

The chain carries TRBV24-1 and TRBJ1-2; 10 bases align to TRBD1. This CDR3 spans 21 amino acids. Germline V gene lookup returns CDR1 KGHDR and CDR2 SFDVKD. The J segment lost 4 bases and the V segment lost 5 bases, leaving 24 bases of the junction unmatched. CDR3 sequence (DNA): TGTGCCACCAGTGCGGCTGGGGCAACCGGGACAGGGGACGGAGAGGGCTATGGCTACACCTTC. This encodes CATSAAGATGTGDGEGYGYTF.

The rearrangement uses TRBV11-2 and TRBJ2-7; tentatively, D is TRBD1 (6 bases). The V end lost 1 base, the J end lost 3 bases, and 19 bases lay between the germline ends. Germline V CDR1 and CDR2: SGHAT, FQNNGV. The CDR3 extends over 17 amino acids. The CDR3 spells CASSLARPGTYYYEQYF. CDR3 DNA sequence: TGTGCCAGCAGCTTAGCAAGGCCCGGGACATACTACTACGAGCAGTACTTC.

The chain combines TRBV4-2 with TRBJ2-3; 9 positions agree with TRBD2. Germline loops: CDR1 LGHNA, CDR2 YNFKEQ. The CDR3 consists of 18 residues. Trimming at V came to 4 bases and at J to 4 bases, leaving 15 bases not matched to a gene. This CDR3 reads CASSPGASGALGADTQYF. The CDR3 region has the DNA TGTGCCAGCAGCCCCGGGGCTAGCGGGGCCTTGGGAGCAGATACGCAGTATTTT.

This chain uses TRBV3-1 (or the pseudogene TRBV3-2) with TRBJ2-3, with 10 bases identical to TRBD2. J lost 1 base, V lost 6 bases, and 4 bases had no gene match. The CDR3 is 15 amino acids. Germline loops: CDR1 LGHDT, CDR2 YNNKEL (reference sequence). The CDR3 region is CASSYSGGGTDTQYF. CDR3 nucleotides: TGTGCCAGCAGTTACAGCGGGGGGGGCACAGATACGCAGTATTTT.

The chain links TRBV4-3 to TRBJ1-2; 8 bases agree with TRBD1. Germline V gene sequence: CDR1 LGHNA, CDR2 YSLEER. The CDR3 has 17 amino acids. The junction had 8 bases not matched to a gene; V was cut back by 0 bases and J by 2 bases. The CDR3 DNA reads as TGCGCCAGCAGCCAAGATTTGGGACAGGAGTTCAACTATGGCTACACCTTC. Amino acid sequence: CASSQDLGQEFNYGYTF.

The CDR3 sequence: CASSYSGGFGIQYF. CDR3 DNA sequence: TGTGCCAGCAGTTACTCTGGGGGCTTTGGCATTCAGTACTTC. V and J are TRBV6-5 and TRBJ2-4, with D possibly being TRBD1 (6 bases). Germline-derived CDR1 and CDR2 are MNHEY and SVGAGI. The CDR3 loop spans 14 amino acids. Trimming removed 0 bases at V and 9 bases at J, with 12 bases between.

This clone was detected only once. This sequence joins TRBV9 and TRBJ2-7; 7 positions agree with TRBD2. Germline V gives CDR1 SGDLS, CDR2 YYNGEE. The CDR3 is 16 amino acids. J was trimmed by 6 bases and V by 4 bases; bases with no gene match: 16. The CDR3 region has the DNA TGTGCCAGCAGCACCGCCTCAGAGCGGGGCAAGGGCGAGCAGTACTTC. Translated, it gives CASSTASERGKGEQYF.

The rearrangement uses TRBV7-3 and TRBJ1-1; no reliable D call. Deletions cut 0 bases from V and 1 base from J, with 6 bases between. The CDR3 sequence is 14 residues long. CDR1 and CDR2 (germline): SGHTA, FQGTGA. This CDR3 is CASSLTPRNTEAFF. The CDR3 nucleotides are TGTGCCAGCAGCTTAACGCCCAGGAACACTGAAGCTTTCTTT.

The gene calls are TRBV7-2 and TRBJ1-4; D not certain. Germline V CDR1 and CDR2: SGHTA, FQGNSA. CDR3 size: 12 residues. Trimming removed 5 bases from V and 8 bases from J, with 9 bases in between. CDR3 residues: CASSPEVEKLFF. Here the CDR3 DNA reads TGTGCCAGCAGCCCAGAGGTGGAAAAACTGTTTTTT.